The sequence of this TCR beta chain was determined in a study of cytomegalovirus exposure and HLA in healthy donors. Study-level findings and limits: It was confirmed in vitro that a few of the CMV-associated chains were specific for CMV antigens. Later analysis associated a missense DCLRE1C variant with TCR beta V- and J-gene trimming.

The V and J ends lost 0 bases and 9 bases, in that order; junction bases with no gene match: 10. The CDR3 runs to 16 residues. CDR1 is SGDLS and CDR2 is YYNGEE in the germline V gene. Notes on this clone: What it recognizes is unknown.

The PCR had 60 Vbeta and 13 Jbeta primers. Only in-frame clones appear in the TCRdb table, and some are missing; sequencing was by immunoSEQ multiplex PCR. Of roughly 220,000 clones listed, approximately 80% are singletons. The gene calls are TRBV9 and TRBJ2-1; TRBD2 agrees at 9 bases. The sequence came from a man aged 25 to 40 in good health and CMV-seronegative. The sequenced material came from PBMCs. In DNA form, the CDR3 reads TGTGCCAGCAGCGTAGGGGCGGGGGGGATGGTAAGTGAGCAGTTCTTC. This gives the protein CASSVGAGGMVSEQFF.